The sequence of this T cell receptor (beta chain) was determined in a study of identical twins (dated by TCRdb to about 2016). Notes on the research overall: To test whether fetal clonotypes persist, this study deep-sequenced TCR alpha and beta repertoires from monozygotic twins, from unrelated adults of various ages, and from cord blood. To rule out contamination, the twin experiments were replicated at different times with different library preparation protocols.

Findings and caveats that apply to the study as a whole: Zero-insertion analyses could be partly confounded by invariant T cells such as MAIT and iNKT, though diverse VJ usage argued against such confounding for most clonotypes. Out-of-frame TCR alpha sequences shared between twins showed an excess of low generation-probability sequences compared with coincidental sharing between unrelated individuals. In monozygotic twins, recombination models systematically underestimated out-of-frame TCR alpha sharing, but the models matched the sharing seen between unrelated individuals. Because the same donors could not be followed over many years, conclusions were based on cross-sectional statistical analysis. Abundant cord blood beta clonotypes carried fewer insertions; young adult naive repertoires showed a weaker similar trend, while memory repertoires showed none. Excess twin sharing in beta out-of-frame sequences was weaker because fewer shared sequences lowered the signal-to-noise ratio.

As to this clonotype: Its antigen is still unknown. Per-base qualities were not stored, and no clone one base away is much larger.

Including the terminal cysteine and phenylalanine, the CDR3 comprises 14 residues. Only the CDR3 region is kept as DNA, spanning 42 bases read in frame from base 1. The junction shows trimming of 5 bases on V and 0 bases on J, plus 8 bases between the germline ends. For CDR1 and CDR2, the germline V gene lists MNHNS and SASEGT. To prepare the library, 5' RACE was applied. The sequencer was an Illumina HiSeq 2000. A universal primer binding site was introduced by template switching, and a unique molecular identifier was present in the final cDNA, enabling accurate counting of TCR cDNA molecules. Specific primers in the conserved constant-segment region were used to synthesize first-strand cDNA for the TCR alpha and beta chains. Each cDNA library was double barcoded, with a SMART-Mk sample barcode plus Illumina barcodes, to control for contamination. TruSeq adapter sequences, together with Illumina sample barcodes, were added in two successive PCR steps. TCR alpha and beta cDNA libraries were sequenced on the Illumina HiSeq platform with custom primers. On the study's bioinformatics: Unique molecular identifiers were extracted from raw reads with MiGEC, and CDR3 positions were determined with MiXCR. Recombination models were inferred per individual with the repgenHMM and IGoR tools using an EM algorithm. The tcR package in R was used for shared clonotype analysis, with sharing normalized by the product of cloneset sizes. To study raw recombination free of thymic and clonal selection effects, out-of-frame nonproductive sequences were analyzed. The public reads were quality trimmed at Q25 with fastp and then assembled into clones with MiXCR by TCRdb, keeping productive beta chains. CDR3 protein sequences are deduplicated, and each keeps its most common genes and DNA. The V and J calls were determined by TCRdb, not by the authors. The sample table contains approximately 220,000 distinct CDR3 sequences; only one count was recorded for roughly 10% of them. Jointly, the top ten make up about 5% of the sample.

Every donor in the study was a healthy Caucasian. Miltenyi CD45RO+ enrichment and human naive T-cell isolation kits were used to isolate memory (CD45RO+) and naive T cells from PBMC. The source is a woman aged 18-29 years in good health. Sequencing was done on a sample of memory (CD45RO+) T cells sorted from blood. The intended sense of this specimen's cell subset or site label: CD45RO+ enriched T cells. The chain couples TRBV6-1 to TRBJ1-3, with the D gene not confidently named. For the CDR3, the sequence is CASSLFSSGNTIYF. The DNA sequence follows: TGTGCCAGCAGTCTGTTTAGCTCTGGAAACACCATATATTTT.